This T cell receptor (beta chain) was captured in a study of shared clonotypes between healthy human individuals. Study results and limitations: The researchers took only blood, and tissue repertoires probably look different. It was observed that roughly 5.5% of naive CD4 clonotypes were shared across a few donors.

Trimming took off 5 bases at V and 7 bases at J, with 17 bases between the two ends. This CDR3 has 15 amino acids. Germline CDR1 LNHNV, CDR2 YYDKDF (reference sequence). About this clone: Its specificity is not known.

Deep-level assay runs were performed. Clones were sequenced by immunoSEQ multiplex PCR, and TCRdb holds only the in-frame ones, with some missing. The table lists over a million clones, around 97% of them singletons. The source material was naive CD4+ T cells sorted from blood. Subset here: CD45RA+ positively selected. The clonotype was recovered from a man younger than 40 in good health. The V and J genes are TRBV15 and TRBJ1-4; D unresolved. The CDR3 coding sequence is TGTGCCACCAGCGATACGAGCATCTCGGGTGAAAAACTGTTTTTT. Its protein product is CATSDTSISGEKLFF.